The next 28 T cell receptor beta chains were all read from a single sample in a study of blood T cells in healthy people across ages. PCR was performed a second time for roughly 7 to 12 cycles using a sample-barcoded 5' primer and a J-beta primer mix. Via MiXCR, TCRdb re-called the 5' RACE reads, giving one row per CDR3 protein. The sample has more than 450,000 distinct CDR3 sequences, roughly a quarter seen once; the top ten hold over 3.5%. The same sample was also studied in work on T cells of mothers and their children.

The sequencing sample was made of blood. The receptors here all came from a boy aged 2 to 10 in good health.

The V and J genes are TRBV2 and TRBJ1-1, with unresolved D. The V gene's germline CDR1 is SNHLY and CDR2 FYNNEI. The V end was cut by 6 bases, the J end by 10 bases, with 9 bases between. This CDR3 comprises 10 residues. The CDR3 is CASRGGLAFF. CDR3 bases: TGTGCCAGCAGGGGAGGCTTAGCTTTCTTT.

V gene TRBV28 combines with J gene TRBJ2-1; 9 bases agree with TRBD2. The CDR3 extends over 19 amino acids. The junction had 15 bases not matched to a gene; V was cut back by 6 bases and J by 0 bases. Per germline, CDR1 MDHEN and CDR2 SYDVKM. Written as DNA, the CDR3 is TGTGCCAGCAGGCTAGGCCCAGCGGGGGGACTTGACTCCTACAATGAGCAGTTCTTC. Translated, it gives CASRLGPAGGLDSYNEQFF.

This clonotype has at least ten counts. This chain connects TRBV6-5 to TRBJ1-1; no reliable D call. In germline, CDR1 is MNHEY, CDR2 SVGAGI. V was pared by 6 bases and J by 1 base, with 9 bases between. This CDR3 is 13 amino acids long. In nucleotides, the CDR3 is TGTGCCAGCAGGTCCCCCCGGAACACTGAAGCTTTCTTT. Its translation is CASRSPRNTEAFF.

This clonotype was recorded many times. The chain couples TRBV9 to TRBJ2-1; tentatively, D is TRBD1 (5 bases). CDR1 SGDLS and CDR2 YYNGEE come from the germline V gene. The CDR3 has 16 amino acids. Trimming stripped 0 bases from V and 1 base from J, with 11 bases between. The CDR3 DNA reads TGTGCCAGCAGCGTAGTAGGAACAGGTTCCTACAATGAGCAGTTCTTC. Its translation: CASSVVGTGSYNEQFF.

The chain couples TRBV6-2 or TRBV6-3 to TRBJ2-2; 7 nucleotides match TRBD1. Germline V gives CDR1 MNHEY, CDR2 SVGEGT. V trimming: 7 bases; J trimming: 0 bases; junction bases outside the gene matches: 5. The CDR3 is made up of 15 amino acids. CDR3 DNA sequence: TGTGCCAGCAAATGGACAGGCACGAACACCGGGGAGCTGTTTTTT. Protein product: CASKWTGTNTGELFF.

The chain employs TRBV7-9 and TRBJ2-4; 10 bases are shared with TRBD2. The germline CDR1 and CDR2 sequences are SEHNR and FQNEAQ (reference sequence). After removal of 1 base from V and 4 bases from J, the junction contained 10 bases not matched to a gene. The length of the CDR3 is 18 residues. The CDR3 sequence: CASSLGVAGGLSKNIQYF. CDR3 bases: TGTGCCAGCAGCTTAGGGGTAGCGGGGGGCCTTTCAAAAAACATTCAGTACTTC.

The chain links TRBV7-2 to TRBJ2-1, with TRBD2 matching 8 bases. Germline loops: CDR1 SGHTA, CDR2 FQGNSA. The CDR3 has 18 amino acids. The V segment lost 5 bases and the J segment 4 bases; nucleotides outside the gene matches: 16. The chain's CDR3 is CASSTSRAGGPLYNEQFF. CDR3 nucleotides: TGTGCCAGCAGCACGTCCCGGGCGGGGGGTCCTCTATACAATGAGCAGTTCTTC. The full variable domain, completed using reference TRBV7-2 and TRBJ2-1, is GAGVSQSPSNKVTEKGKDVELRCDPISGHTALYWYRQSLGQGLEFLIYFQGNSAPDKSGLPSDRFSAERTGGSVSTLTIQRTQQEDSAVYLCASSTSRAGGPLYNEQFFGPGTRLTVL.

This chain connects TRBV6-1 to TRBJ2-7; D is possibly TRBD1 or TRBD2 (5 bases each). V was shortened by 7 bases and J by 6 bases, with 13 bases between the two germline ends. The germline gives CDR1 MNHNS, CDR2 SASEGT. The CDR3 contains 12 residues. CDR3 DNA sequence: TGTGCCAGCATGTTAGGTGGGACCGAGCAGTACTTC. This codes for CASMLGGTEQYF.

CDR3 sequence (DNA): TGTGCTAGTGGTTTGCTCATCGGGGGTAGGGGCAAAAACATTCAGTACTTC. Protein: CASGLLIGGRGKNIQYF. The rearrangement uses TRBV12-5 and TRBJ2-4, with D possibly matching TRBD2 (6 bases). Germline loops: CDR1 LGHNT, CDR2 FRNRAP. The V end lost 2 bases, the J end lost 3 bases, and 17 bases lay between the germline ends. CDR3 length: 17 amino acids. The whole variable domain, remainder taken from reference TRBV12-5 and TRBJ2-4, is DARVTQTPRHKVTEMGQEVTMRCQPILGHNTVFWYRQTMMQGLELLAYFRNRAPLDDSGMPKDRFSAEMPDATLATLKIQPSEPRDSAVYFCASGLLIGGRGKNIQYFGAGTRLSVL.

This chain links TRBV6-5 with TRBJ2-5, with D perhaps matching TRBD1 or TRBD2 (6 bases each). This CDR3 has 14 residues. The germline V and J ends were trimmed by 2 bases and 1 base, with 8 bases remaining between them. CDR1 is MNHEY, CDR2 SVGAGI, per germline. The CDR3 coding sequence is TGTGCCAGCAGTTACGGAGGGGGCCAAGAGACCCAGTACTTC. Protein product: CASSYGGGQETQYF.

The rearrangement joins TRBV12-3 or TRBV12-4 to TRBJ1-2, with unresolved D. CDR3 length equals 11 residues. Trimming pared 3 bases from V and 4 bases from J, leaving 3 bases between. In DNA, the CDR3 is TGTGCCAGCAGTTTGCCCTATGGCTACACCTTC. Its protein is CASSLPYGYTF.

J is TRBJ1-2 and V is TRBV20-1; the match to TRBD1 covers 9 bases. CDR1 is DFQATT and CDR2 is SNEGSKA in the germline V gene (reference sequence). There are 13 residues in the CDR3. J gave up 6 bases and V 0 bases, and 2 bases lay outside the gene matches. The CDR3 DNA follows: TGCAGTGCTAGAGAACAGGGGGCGGATGGCTACACCTTC. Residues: CSAREQGADGYTF.

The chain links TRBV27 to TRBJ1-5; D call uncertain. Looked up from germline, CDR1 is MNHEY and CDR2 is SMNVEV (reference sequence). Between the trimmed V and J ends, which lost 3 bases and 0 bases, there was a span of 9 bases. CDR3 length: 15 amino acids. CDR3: CASSFRGNSNQPQHF. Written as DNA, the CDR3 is TGTGCCAGCAGTTTCCGGGGTAATAGCAATCAGCCCCAGCATTTT.

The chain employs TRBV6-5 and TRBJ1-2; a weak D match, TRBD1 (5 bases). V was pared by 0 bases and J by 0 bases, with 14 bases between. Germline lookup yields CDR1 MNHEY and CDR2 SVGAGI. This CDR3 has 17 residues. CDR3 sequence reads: CASSYSQGSEANYGYTF. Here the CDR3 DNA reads TGTGCCAGCAGTTACTCGCAGGGATCGGAAGCTAACTATGGCTACACCTTC.

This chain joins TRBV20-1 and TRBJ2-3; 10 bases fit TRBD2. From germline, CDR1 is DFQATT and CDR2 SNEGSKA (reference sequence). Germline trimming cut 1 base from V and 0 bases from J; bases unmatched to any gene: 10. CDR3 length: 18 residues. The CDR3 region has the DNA TGCAGTGCTAGAGGGGAGCCTCTTAGCGGGAGGAGCACAGATACGCAGTATTTT. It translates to CSARGEPLSGRSTDTQYF.

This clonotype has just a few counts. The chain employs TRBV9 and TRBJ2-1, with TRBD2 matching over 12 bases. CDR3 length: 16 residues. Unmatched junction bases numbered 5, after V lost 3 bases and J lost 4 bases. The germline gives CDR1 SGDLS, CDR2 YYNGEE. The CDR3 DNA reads TGTGCCAGCAGCGAACTAGCGGGAGGCCCTTACAATGAGCAGTTCTTC. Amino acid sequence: CASSELAGGPYNEQFF.

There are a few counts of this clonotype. The CDR3 reads CSVSGYLGKNIQYF. Here the CDR3 DNA reads TGCAGCGTTTCGGGCTACCTGGGGAAAAACATTCAGTACTTC. The chain is built from TRBV29-1 and TRBJ2-4; D remains ambiguous. V lost 5 bases and J lost 4, with 15 bases in between. The germline CDR1 and CDR2 sequences are SQVTM and ANQGSEA. The CDR3 sequence is 14 residues long. Combining the CDR3 with reference TRBV29-1 and TRBJ2-4 gives the whole variable domain SAVISQKPSRDICQRGTSLTIQCQVDSQVTMMFWYRQQPGQSLTLIATANQGSEATYESGFVIDKFPISRPNLTFSTLTVSNMSPEDSSIYLCSVSGYLGKNIQYFGAGTRLSVL.

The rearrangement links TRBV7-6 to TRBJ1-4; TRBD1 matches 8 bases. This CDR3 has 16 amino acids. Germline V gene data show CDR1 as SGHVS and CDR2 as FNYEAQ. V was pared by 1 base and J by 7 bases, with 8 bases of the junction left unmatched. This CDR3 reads CASSLESRGTGEKLFF. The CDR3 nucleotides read TGTGCCAGCAGCTTAGAGTCTCGGGGGACAGGTGAAAAACTGTTTTTT.

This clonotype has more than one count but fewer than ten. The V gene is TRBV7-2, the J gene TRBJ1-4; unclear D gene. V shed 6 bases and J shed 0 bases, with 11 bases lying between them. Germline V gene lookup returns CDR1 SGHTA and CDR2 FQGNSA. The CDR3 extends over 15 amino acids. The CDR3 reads CASSSTAPTNEKLFF. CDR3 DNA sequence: TGTGCCAGCAGTTCAACAGCTCCAACTAATGAAAAACTGTTTTTT. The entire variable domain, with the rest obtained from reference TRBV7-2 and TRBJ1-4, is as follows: GAGVSQSPSNKVTEKGKDVELRCDPISGHTALYWYRQSLGQGLEFLIYFQGNSAPDKSGLPSDRFSAERTGGSVSTLTIQRTQQEDSAVYLCASSSTAPTNEKLFFGSGTQLSVL.

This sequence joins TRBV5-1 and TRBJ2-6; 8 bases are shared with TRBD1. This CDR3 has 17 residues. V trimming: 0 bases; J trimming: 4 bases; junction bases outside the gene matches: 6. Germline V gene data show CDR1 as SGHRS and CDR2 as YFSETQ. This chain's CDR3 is CASSLATGAGGANVLTF. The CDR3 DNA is TGCGCCAGCAGCTTGGCGACAGGGGCAGGCGGGGCCAACGTCCTGACTTTC.

Here the CDR3 DNA reads TGTGCCAGCAGCCAAACGCTCGGATTTGCAGATACGCAGTATTTT. Its protein product is CASSQTLGFADTQYF. The chain carries TRBV14 and TRBJ2-3, with D hard to call. The CDR3 sequence is 15 residues long. Per the germline V gene, CDR1 is SGHDN and CDR2 is FVKESK. V gave up 2 bases and J gave up 4 bases, with 13 bases separating them.

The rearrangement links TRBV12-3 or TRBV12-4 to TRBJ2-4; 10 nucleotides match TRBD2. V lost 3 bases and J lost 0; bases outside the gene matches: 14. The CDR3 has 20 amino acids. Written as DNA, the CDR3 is TGTGCCAGCAGTTTCGGTTCCCCAGCGGGGGGGGTACTAGCCAAAAACATTCAGTACTTC. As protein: CASSFGSPAGGVLAKNIQYF.

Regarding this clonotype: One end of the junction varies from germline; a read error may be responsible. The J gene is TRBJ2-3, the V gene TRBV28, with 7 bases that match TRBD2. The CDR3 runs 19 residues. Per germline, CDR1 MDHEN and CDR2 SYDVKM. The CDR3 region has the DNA TGTGCCAGCAGTTTATTGGTCTTTGGGCTAGCGACTAGCAAAGATACGCAGTATTTT. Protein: CASSLLVFGLATSKDTQYF.

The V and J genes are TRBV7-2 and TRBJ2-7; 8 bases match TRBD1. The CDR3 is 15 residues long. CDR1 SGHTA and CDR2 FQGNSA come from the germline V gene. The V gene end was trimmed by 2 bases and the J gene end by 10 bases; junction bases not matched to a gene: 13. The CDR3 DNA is TGTGCCAGCAGCTTATCTCCGGGACAGGCCTCCCGACAGTACTTC. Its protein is CASSLSPGQASRQYF.

The CDR3 DNA follows: TGTGCCATCAGTGAGTCGGGCGGGCGGACTAGCGGACTTGAGCAGTTCTTC. It yields the protein CAISESGGRTSGLEQFF. The rearrangement joins TRBV10-3 to TRBJ2-1; the match to TRBD2 covers 10 bases. CDR1 is ENHRY and CDR2 is SYGVKD in the germline V gene. J lost 9 bases, V lost 0 bases, and 11 bases had no gene match. The CDR3 is 17 residues long.

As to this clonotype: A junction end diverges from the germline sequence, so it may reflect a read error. In DNA, the CDR3 is TGCACCAGCAGCCAACAAGCGGGGGACTACAATGAGCAGTTCTTC. Protein: CTSSQQAGDYNEQFF. The chain recombines TRBV4-3 with TRBJ2-1, with TRBD2 matching over 8 bases. Germline lookup yields CDR1 LGHNA and CDR2 YSLEER. This CDR3 comprises 15 residues.

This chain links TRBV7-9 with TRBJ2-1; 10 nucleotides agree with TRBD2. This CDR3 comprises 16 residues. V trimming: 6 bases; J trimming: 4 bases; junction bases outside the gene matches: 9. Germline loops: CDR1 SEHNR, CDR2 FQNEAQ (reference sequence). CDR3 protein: CASSRSSGRSYNEQFF. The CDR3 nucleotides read TGTGCCAGCAGTCGGAGTAGCGGGAGGTCATACAATGAGCAGTTCTTC. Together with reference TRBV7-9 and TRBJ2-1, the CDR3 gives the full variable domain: DTGVSQNPRHKITKRGQNVTFRCDPISEHNRLYWYRQTLGQGPEFLTYFQNEAQLEKSRLLSDRFSAERPKGSFSTLEIQRTEQGDSAMYLCASSRSSGRSYNEQFFGPGTRLTVL.

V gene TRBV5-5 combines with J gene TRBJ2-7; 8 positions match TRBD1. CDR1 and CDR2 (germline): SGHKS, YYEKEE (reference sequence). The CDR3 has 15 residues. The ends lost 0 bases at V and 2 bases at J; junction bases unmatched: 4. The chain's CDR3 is CASSLVGTGTYEQYF. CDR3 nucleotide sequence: TGTGCCAGCAGCTTGGTAGGGACAGGCACCTACGAGCAGTACTTC.